The count of the clone carrying this TCR beta chain is one. Its antigen is still unknown. This specimen belongs to a study of T cell responses to AZD1222 COVID-19 vaccine. Whole-study findings and limits: The CD4 TCRs associated with vaccination extended across spike and predominated at 160-218 and 743-854.

Assay used: immunoSEQ multiplex PCR; TCRdb lists only in-frame clones, some missing. This sample has 150,000 to 170,000 clones, with roughly nine tenths found just once. Sequencing used peripheral blood, obtained on day 0 of AZD1222 vaccination. This sequence originates from an adult in good health.

The CDR3 reads CASNPDSQETQYF. For the CDR3, the DNA is TGTGCCAGCAACCCCGACAGCCAAGAGACCCAGTACTTC. V is TRBV6-2 or TRBV6-3 and J is TRBJ2-5; a weak D match, TRBD1 (5 bases). This CDR3 has 13 residues. The germline V and J ends were trimmed by 7 bases and 1 base, with 10 bases remaining between them. The germline gives CDR1 MNHEY, CDR2 SVGEGT.